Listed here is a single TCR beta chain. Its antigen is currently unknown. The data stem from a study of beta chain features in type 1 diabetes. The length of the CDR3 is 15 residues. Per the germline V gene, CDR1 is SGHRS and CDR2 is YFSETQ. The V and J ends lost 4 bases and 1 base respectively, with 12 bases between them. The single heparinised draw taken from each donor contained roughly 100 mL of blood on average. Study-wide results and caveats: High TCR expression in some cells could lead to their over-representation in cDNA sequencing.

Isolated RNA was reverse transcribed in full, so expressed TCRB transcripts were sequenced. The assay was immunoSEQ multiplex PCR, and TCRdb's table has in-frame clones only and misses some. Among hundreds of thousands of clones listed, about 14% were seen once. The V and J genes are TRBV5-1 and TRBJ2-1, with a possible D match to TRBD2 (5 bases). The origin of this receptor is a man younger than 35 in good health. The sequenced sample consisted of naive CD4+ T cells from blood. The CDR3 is CASSLMDFSYNEQFF. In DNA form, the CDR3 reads TGCGCCAGCAGCCTGATGGACTTTTCCTACAATGAGCAGTTCTTC.